These 25 T cell receptor beta chains were all obtained from the same sample, sequenced in a study of post-analysis software for immune sequencing data. Study-level results: Four or five TRBV segments, including TRBV5-6, TRBV5-1 and TRBV20-1, were more frequent in patients than controls.

Their target antigens are unknown. Libraries were made from TCR beta cDNA, and they carried unique molecular identifiers. Using its own MiXCR run on the PCR reads, TCRdb lists one record per CDR3 protein. Altogether 750,000 to 950,000 distinct CDR3 sequences are present, roughly 50% being singletons, with the ten largest covering approximately 5%. Sequences were obtained from blood. These receptors came from a girl aged 5 to 17 with multiple sclerosis.

The chain employs TRBV6-1 and TRBJ2-4, with D possibly TRBD1 on 7 matching bases. The CDR3 spans 16 residues. The germline CDR1 and CDR2 sequences are MNHNS and SASEGT. V gave up 3 bases and J gave up 4 bases, with 16 bases separating them. The CDR3, as DNA: TGTGCCAGCAGTGACACGTTGACAGGGAGGAAAAACATTCAGTACTTC. Residues: CASSDTLTGRKNIQYF.

The J gene is TRBJ2-1, the V gene TRBV4-2; 8 nucleotides align to TRBD1. This CDR3 comprises 17 residues. V lost 2 bases to trimming and J lost 3 bases; unmatched junction nucleotides: 9. Germline V lookup: CDR1 LGHNA, CDR2 YNFKEQ. In nucleotides, the CDR3 is TGTGCCAGCAGCCAACATCCGGGACAGGTCATCTACAATGAGCAGTTCTTC. Translated, it gives CASSQHPGQVIYNEQFF.

This clonotype was detected a few times. The chain links TRBV6-6 to TRBJ1-1, with D possibly being TRBD1 (6 bases). V lost 0 bases and J 6 bases, leaving 14 bases between the germline ends. The CDR3 contains 15 residues. In germline, CDR1 is MNHNY, CDR2 SVGAGI (reference sequence). The CDR3 reads CASSYSMSRGAEAFF. In DNA form, the CDR3 reads TGTGCCAGCAGTTACTCGATGTCCAGGGGCGCTGAAGCTTTCTTT.

The V gene is TRBV3-1, the J gene TRBJ2-2, with D perhaps TRBD2 (5 bases). Between the trimmed V and J ends, which lost 0 bases and 1 base, there was a span of 9 bases. Germline V gene lookup returns CDR1 LGHDT and CDR2 YNNKEL (reference sequence). This CDR3 comprises 16 residues. The DNA for the CDR3 is TGTGCCAGCAGCCAAGACGGGAATGTGAACACCGGGGAGCTGTTTTTT. Its protein is CASSQDGNVNTGELFF.

This clonotype appeared once. The V and J genes are TRBV30 and TRBJ1-3; D is uncertain. CDR3 size: 11 residues. Germline values: CDR1 GTSNPN, CDR2 SVGIG (reference sequence). V dropped 5 bases and J dropped 7 bases, with 9 bases sitting between them. CDR3 in amino acids: CAWEARNTIYF. Here the CDR3 DNA reads TGTGCCTGGGAGGCAAGGAACACCATATATTTT.

The V call is TRBV19, the J call TRBJ2-7, with D perhaps TRBD1 or TRBD2 (5 bases each). The CDR3 totals 14 residues. Per the germline V gene, CDR1 is LNHDA and CDR2 is SQIVND (reference sequence). Trimming left V 2 bases short and J 2 bases short, with 10 bases between. CDR3 sequence (DNA): TGTGCCAGTAGTATAACGGGGCCGGCCTACGAGCAGTACTTC. Translated: CASSITGPAYEQYF.

This clonotype was seen a few times. V usage is TRBV12-3 or TRBV12-4 and J usage is TRBJ2-3; TRBD2 is a possible D gene (5 bases). V dropped 3 bases and J dropped 2 bases, with 9 bases sitting between them. The CDR3 totals 14 residues. CDR3 coding DNA: TGTGCCAGCAGTTTCTCTAGCTTCACAGATACGCAGTATTTT. The encoded protein is CASSFSSFTDTQYF.

This sequence joins TRBV9 and TRBJ2-1, with D tentatively TRBD2 (6 bases). The CDR3 totals 14 residues. Germline CDR1 is SGDLS and CDR2 is YYNGEE. V lost 4 bases, J lost 6 bases, and 14 bases lay in between. The CDR3 loop is CASSQEGLVNEQFF. In DNA, the CDR3 is TGTGCCAGCAGCCAGGAGGGCCTGGTCAATGAGCAGTTCTTC.

V usage is TRBV20-1 and J usage is TRBJ2-3; 9 bases map to TRBD2. The V gene end was trimmed by 5 bases and the J gene end by 0 bases; junction bases not matched to a gene: 3. CDR3 size: 14 residues. Germline CDR1 reads DFQATT; CDR2 reads SNEGSKA (reference sequence). As DNA, the CDR3 is TGCAGTGCTGCGGGACTAGCAAGCACAGATACGCAGTATTTT. Amino acids: CSAAGLASTDTQYF.

This chain links TRBV5-1 with TRBJ2-7; D may be TRBD1 or TRBD2 (6 bases each). With 4 bases removed from V and 0 bases from J, the gap between germline ends came to 17 bases. The V gene's germline CDR1 is SGHRS and CDR2 YFSETQ. The length of the CDR3 is 16 residues. CDR3 in DNA: TGCGCCAGCAGCCACAGGGACTTTCTTCGCTCCTACGAGCAGTACTTC. It encodes CASSHRDFLRSYEQYF.

This chain links TRBV20-1 with TRBJ2-7; the D gene could be TRBD1 or TRBD2 (5 bases each). The germline CDR1 and CDR2 sequences are DFQATT and SNEGSKA (reference sequence). The CDR3 loop spans 13 amino acids. V lost 0 bases and J 3 bases, leaving 9 bases between the germline ends. The DNA for the CDR3 is TGCAGTGCTAGAGAAGGGACCAGCTACGAGCAGTACTTC. Translating it yields CSAREGTSYEQYF.

The CDR3 nucleotides are TGCAGTGCGGGACAGGGGGACCTAAACTATGGCTACACCTTC. Translating it yields CSAGQGDLNYGYTF. The chain joins TRBV20-1 to TRBJ1-2; 11 bases are a match to TRBD1. Germline lookup yields CDR1 DFQATT and CDR2 SNEGSKA (reference sequence). Unmatched junction bases numbered 5, after V lost 6 bases and J lost 2 bases. The CDR3 sequence is 14 residues long.

The DNA for the CDR3 is TGTGCCAGCAGTTTCCCTCCTAGCGGGAGGGGCCTTAGCTCCTACAATGAGCAGTTCTTC. Its translation is CASSFPPSGRGLSSYNEQFF. The chain links TRBV28 to TRBJ2-1; TRBD2 matches at 12 bases. Per germline, CDR1 MDHEN and CDR2 SYDVKM. V dropped 3 bases and J dropped 0; count of bases not matched to a gene: 12. The CDR3 spans 20 residues.

This clonotype was seen a handful of times. CDR3 amino acids: CASSRGLAGGPSSYNEQFF. The CDR3 DNA follows: TGCGCCAGCAGCCGCGGACTAGCGGGAGGACCGAGCTCCTACAATGAGCAGTTCTTC. V and J are TRBV5-1 and TRBJ2-1; 14 bases map to TRBD2. Germline trimming cut 4 bases from V and 0 bases from J; bases unmatched to any gene: 9. Germline lookup yields CDR1 SGHRS and CDR2 YFSETQ. CDR3 length: 19 residues.

The CDR3 is CASSSLGTEYYNEQFF. In nucleotides, the CDR3 is TGTGCCAGCAGCTCGTTGGGGACAGAATATTACAATGAGCAGTTCTTC. The genes are TRBV7-9 and TRBJ2-1, with 7 bases fitting TRBD1. The CDR3 runs to 16 residues. J gave up 4 bases and V 4 bases, and 10 bases lay outside the gene matches. Germline loops: CDR1 SEHNR, CDR2 FQNEAQ (reference sequence).

Turning to this clonotype: Relative to the germline gene, one junction end is altered; a read error may explain this. The chain uses TRBV2 and TRBJ2-3; no clear D. The germline CDR1 and CDR2 sequences are SNHLY and FYNNEI. The CDR3 spans 15 residues. CDR3 sequence: CVSSGRRTMENTQYF. The CDR3, as DNA: TGTGTCAGCAGTGGTCGTCGGACGATGGAGAATACGCAGTATTTT. Combining the CDR3 with reference TRBV2 and TRBJ2-3 gives the whole variable domain EPEVTQTPSHQVTQMGQEVILRCVPISNHLYFYWYRQILGQKVEFLVSFYNNEISEKSEIFDDQFSVERPDGSNFTLKIRSTKLEDSAMYFCVSSGRRTMENTQYFGPGTRLTVL.

The rearrangement uses TRBV7-8 and TRBJ2-1, with 7 bases matching TRBD1. V gave up 2 bases and J gave up 9 bases; unmatched junction bases: 4. CDR1 is SGHVS, CDR2 FQNEAQ, per germline. CDR3 size: 13 residues. This CDR3 is CASSLRGHGEQFF. CDR3 in DNA: TGTGCCAGCAGCTTAAGGGGGCATGGTGAGCAGTTCTTC.

This clonotype turned up a few times. The V gene is TRBV5-1, the J gene TRBJ2-4; D might be TRBD2 (6 bases). Germline V gene sequence: CDR1 SGHRS, CDR2 YFSETQ. V was clipped by 7 bases and J by 0 bases, with 26 bases between them. The CDR3 is 19 residues long. This chain's CDR3 is CASSPSDPTHHIAKNIQYF. The CDR3 DNA sequence: TGCGCCAGCTCACCTAGCGATCCGACACACCATATAGCCAAAAACATTCAGTACTTC.

The chain joins TRBV4-3 to TRBJ2-3; tentative D call: TRBD2 (5 bases). The germline V and J ends were trimmed by 5 bases and 2 bases, with 17 bases remaining between them. In germline, CDR1 is LGHNA, CDR2 YSLEER. The CDR3 totals 16 residues. DNA of the CDR3: TGCGCCAGCAGCAAAGGGAGCGCCCTACCCACAGATACGCAGTATTTT. Translated, it gives CASSKGSALPTDTQYF.

The genes are TRBV3-1 and TRBJ2-1, with D uncertain. V lost 5 bases to trimming and J lost 0 bases, with 11 bases between them. The germline gives CDR1 LGHDT, CDR2 YNNKEL (reference sequence). The CDR3 covers 15 residues. In DNA form, the CDR3 reads TGTGCCAGCAGCGGTGACTCGAGCTCCTACAATGAGCAGTTCTTC. Encoded protein: CASSGDSSSYNEQFF.

The V and J genes are TRBV10-3 and TRBJ1-5, with TRBD1 matching over 9 bases. There are 15 residues in the CDR3. In germline, CDR1 is ENHRY, CDR2 SYGVKD. With 3 bases clipped from V and 5 bases from J, the junction kept 5 bases outside the gene matches. The CDR3: CAISEGTGNDQPQHF. The CDR3 DNA follows: TGTGCCATCAGTGAAGGGACAGGGAACGATCAGCCCCAGCATTTT.

V gene TRBV6-5 combines with J gene TRBJ1-1, with D hard to call. This CDR3 region has 13 residues. The germline V and J ends were trimmed by 2 bases and 5 bases, with 9 bases remaining between them. From germline, CDR1 is MNHEY and CDR2 SVGAGI. In DNA, the CDR3 is TGTGCCAGCAGTTACACCTCCCGGACTGAAGCTTTCTTT. This encodes CASSYTSRTEAFF.

This clonotype is a singleton in its sample. V usage is TRBV10-2 and J usage is TRBJ2-1; a possible D gene is TRBD2 (5 bases). The CDR3 is 15 residues long. The germline CDR1 and CDR2 sequences are WSHSY and SAAADI. V lost 6 bases to trimming and J lost 1 base, with 13 bases between them. The CDR3 loop is CASRTSSGSYNEQFF. In nucleotides, the CDR3 is TGCGCCAGCAGGACCAGCAGCGGATCCTACAATGAGCAGTTCTTC.

The chain links TRBV27 to TRBJ2-1, with 8 bases aligning to TRBD1. Germline V gene data show CDR1 as MNHEY and CDR2 as SMNVEV (reference sequence). The CDR3 has 15 residues. V dropped 5 bases and J dropped 7; count of bases not matched to a gene: 10. The CDR3: CASSPTRQGYNEQFF. As DNA, the CDR3 is TGTGCCAGCAGTCCGACGCGACAGGGGTATAATGAGCAGTTCTTC.

V usage is TRBV7-9 and J usage is TRBJ2-7; D perhaps matches TRBD2 (6 bases). The CDR3 sequence is 14 residues long. The germline V gene has CDR1 SEHNR and CDR2 FQNEAQ (reference sequence). The germline V and J ends were trimmed by 5 bases and 2 bases, with 13 bases remaining between them. This CDR3 is CASSPDRRAYEQYF. CDR3 sequence (DNA): TGTGCCAGCAGCCCGGATAGGAGGGCCTACGAGCAGTACTTC. The full variable domain, its missing parts supplied by reference TRBV7-9 and TRBJ2-7, is DTGVSQNPRHKITKRGQNVTFRCDPISEHNRLYWYRQTLGQGPEFLTYFQNEAQLEKSRLLSDRFSAERPKGSFSTLEIQRTEQGDSAMYLCASSPDRRAYEQYFGPGTRLTVT.